The 6 T cell receptor beta chains below come from one sample, sequenced in a study of neurological immune-mediated disorders. TCRdb independently ran MiXCR on the 5' RACE reads; one entry per CDR3 protein. The data hold some 70,000 distinct CDR3 sequences, with 4.5% to 5.5% observed a single time. The sequenced material came from PBMCs. These TCRs come from a young man with multiple sclerosis.

This clonotype was counted ten times or more. V usage is TRBV6-5 and J usage is TRBJ2-7; the match to TRBD1 covers 9 bases. V shed 6 bases, J shed 1 base, and the junction held 4 bases outside the gene matches. Germline CDR1 reads MNHEY; CDR2 reads SVGAGI. The CDR3 totals 14 residues. CDR3: CASSPGQGSYEQYF. The CDR3 nucleotides are TGTGCCAGCAGCCCCGGACAGGGGTCCTACGAGCAGTACTTC.

In its sample, this clonotype was seen many times. V and J are TRBV21-1 and TRBJ2-1; the D call TRBD1 from the table was never checked on the DNA. TRBV21-1 counts as a pseudogene. This CDR3 contains 16 residues. The CDR3 sequence: CASSKDDAGDYNEQFF. DNA for the CDR3: TGTGCCAGCAGCAAAGATGACGCAGGGGACTACAATGAGCAGTTCTTC.

This clonotype was found many times. DNA for the CDR3: TGTGCCAGCAGCTTATATACGGTCCAGATAAATGAAAAACTGTTTTTT. The encoded protein is CASSLYTVQINEKLFF. The V gene is TRBV5-8, the J gene TRBJ1-4; D is unresolved. V lost 2 bases, J lost 5 bases, and 16 bases lay in between. The CDR3 is 16 residues long. Germline V gene lookup returns CDR1 SGHTS and CDR2 YDEGEE.

This clonotype was observed many times. This rearrangement joins TRBV5-1 to TRBJ2-1; 10 bases match TRBD1. The CDR3 sequence is 15 residues long. Germline-derived CDR1 and CDR2 are SGHRS and YFSETQ. V lost 4 bases, J lost 8 bases, and 9 bases stayed unmatched. CDR3 protein: CASSLTGTGVDEQFF. As DNA, the CDR3 is TGCGCCAGCAGCCTTACCGGGACAGGGGTTGATGAGCAGTTCTTC.

This clonotype was counted at least ten times. The chain has TRBV12-3 or TRBV12-4 and TRBJ2-3; 8 bases are a match to TRBD2. V lost 4 bases, J lost 3 bases, and 6 bases stayed unmatched. This CDR3 is 15 amino acids long. DNA of the CDR3: TGTGCCAGCAGTTGGACTAGCCAGGGGACAGATACGCAGTATTTT. Protein sequence: CASSWTSQGTDTQYF.

This clonotype was observed a few times. The chain uses TRBV6-5 and TRBJ1-2; 11 bases are a match to TRBD1. Germline V gene sequence: CDR1 MNHEY, CDR2 SVGAGI. CDR3 length: 17 amino acids. V lost 6 bases, J lost 3 bases, and 12 bases stayed unmatched. This CDR3 is CASSTGTGGFDHYGYTF. CDR3 coding DNA: TGTGCCAGCAGCACCGGGACAGGGGGATTCGACCACTATGGCTACACCTTC.